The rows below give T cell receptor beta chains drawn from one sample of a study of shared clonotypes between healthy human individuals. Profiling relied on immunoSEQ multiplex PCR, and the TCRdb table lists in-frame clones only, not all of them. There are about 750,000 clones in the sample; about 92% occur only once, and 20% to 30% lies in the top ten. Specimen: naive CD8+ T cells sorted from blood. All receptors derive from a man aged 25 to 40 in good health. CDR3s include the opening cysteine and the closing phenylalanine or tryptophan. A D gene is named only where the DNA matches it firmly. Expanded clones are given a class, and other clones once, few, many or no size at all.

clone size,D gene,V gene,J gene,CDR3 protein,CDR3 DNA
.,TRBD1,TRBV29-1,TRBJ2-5,CSVDLGQGVETQYF,TGCAGCGTTGATCTCGGGCAGGGGGTAGAGACCCAGTACTTC
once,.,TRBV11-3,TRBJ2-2,CASSLESEGLWTGELFF,TGTGCCAGCAGCTTAGAGTCGGAGGGCCTATGGACCGGGGAGCTGTTTTTT
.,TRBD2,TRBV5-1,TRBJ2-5,CASSRPRAGDQETQYF,TGCGCCAGCAGCCGCCCCAGGGCGGGGGATCAAGAGACCCAGTACTTC
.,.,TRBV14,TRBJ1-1,CASSQSSRGKNTEAFF,TGTGCCAGCAGCCAATCATCCCGGGGGAAGAACACTGAAGCTTTCTTT
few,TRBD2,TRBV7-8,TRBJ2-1,CASSLAYSGRALDEQFF,TGTGCCAGCAGCTTAGCGTACAGCGGGAGGGCCTTAGATGAGCAGTTCTTC
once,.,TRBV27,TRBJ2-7,CASSLSPSSYEQYF,TGTGCCAGCAGTTTATCTCCCAGCTCCTACGAGCAGTACTTC
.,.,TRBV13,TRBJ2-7,CASSFGGNYEQYF,TGTGCCAGCAGCTTTGGGGGAAACTACGAGCAGTACTTC
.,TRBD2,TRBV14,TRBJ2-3,CASSQELAGPTDTQYF,TGTGCCAGCAGCCAAGAACTAGCGGGACCCACAGATACGCAGTATTTT
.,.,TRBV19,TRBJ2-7,CASSIGPGTGDYEQYF,TGTGCCAGTAGTATAGGGCCAGGGACTGGGGACTACGAGCAGTACTTC
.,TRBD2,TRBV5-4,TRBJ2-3,CASSKTSEFPDTQYF,TGTGCCAGCAGCAAGACTAGCGAATTCCCAGATACGCAGTATTTT
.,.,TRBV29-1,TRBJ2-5,CSVVAEGVEETQYF,TGCAGCGTCGTAGCGGAAGGGGTAGAAGAGACCCAGTACTTC
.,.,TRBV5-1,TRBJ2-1,CASTEGISSYNEQFF,TGCGCCAGTACGGAGGGGATTAGCTCCTACAATGAGCAGTTCTTC
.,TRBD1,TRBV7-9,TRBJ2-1,CASSPRDRGGNEQFF,TGTGCCAGCAGCCCCCGGGACAGGGGAGGGAATGAGCAGTTCTTC
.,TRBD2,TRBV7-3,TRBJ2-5,CASSLPTNPAGAGETQYF,TGTGCCAGCAGCCTACCGACTAATCCAGCGGGAGCTGGAGAGACCCAGTACTTC
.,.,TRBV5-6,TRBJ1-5,CASSLAYSNQPQHF,TGTGCCAGCAGCTTGGCCTATAGCAATCAGCCCCAGCATTTT
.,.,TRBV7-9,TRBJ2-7,CASSLDAGGAYEQYF,TGTGCCAGCAGCTTAGACGCAGGGGGGGCCTACGAGCAGTACTTC
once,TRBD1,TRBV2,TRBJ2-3,CASSRTGGRADTQYF,TGTGCCAGCAGTAGAACAGGGGGCCGGGCAGATACGCAGTATTTT
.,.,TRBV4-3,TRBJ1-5,CASSQDRGNQPQHF,TGCGCCAGCAGCCAAGATAGGGGCAATCAGCCCCAGCATTTT
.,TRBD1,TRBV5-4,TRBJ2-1,CASSTLGTGDEQFF,TGTGCCAGCAGCACCTTAGGGACAGGGGATGAGCAGTTCTTC
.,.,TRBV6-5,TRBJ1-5,CASSRRTGTNQPQHF,TGTGCCAGCAGTAGACGAACAGGGACTAATCAGCCCCAGCATTTT
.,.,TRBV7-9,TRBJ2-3,CASSLVGSTDTQYF,TGTGCCAGCAGCTTAGTGGGCAGCACAGATACGCAGTATTTT
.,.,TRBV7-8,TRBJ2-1,CASSEGEGVRGYYNEQFF,TGTGCCAGCAGCGAGGGAGAGGGAGTAAGGGGGTACTACAATGAGCAGTTCTTC
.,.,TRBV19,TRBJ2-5,CASSIVLDLVLGRKETQYF,TGTGCCAGTAGTATAGTTCTCGACCTAGTTCTGGGCCGTAAAGAGACCCAGTACTTC
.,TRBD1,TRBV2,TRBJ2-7,CASTRDSSSYEQYF,TGTGCCAGCACCAGGGACAGCAGCTCCTACGAGCAGTACTTC
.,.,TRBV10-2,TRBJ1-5,CASSETAGFNQPQHF,TGCGCCAGCAGTGAGACGGCAGGGTTCAATCAGCCCCAGCATTTT
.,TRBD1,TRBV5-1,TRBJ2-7,CASSPIDRDYYEQYF,TGCGCCAGCAGCCCGATCGACAGGGATTACTACGAGCAGTACTTC
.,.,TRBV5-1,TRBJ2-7,CASSPSNRDSYYEQYF,TGCGCCAGCAGCCCCTCTAACCGGGACTCATACTACGAGCAGTACTTC
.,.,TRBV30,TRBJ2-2,CASLGGDGRTGELFF,TGTGCCTCCCTGGGCGGGGATGGACGCACCGGGGAGCTGTTTTTT
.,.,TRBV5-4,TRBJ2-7,CASSFPGDRILNEQYF,TGTGCCAGCAGCTTCCCAGGTGACAGAATCCTGAACGAGCAGTACTTC
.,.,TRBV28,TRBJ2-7,CASSQNYEQYF,TGTGCCAGCAGTCAGAACTACGAGCAGTACTTC
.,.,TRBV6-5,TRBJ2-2,CASSILGELFF,TGTGCCAGCAGTATCCTGGGGGAGCTGTTTTTT
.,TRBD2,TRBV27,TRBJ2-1,CASSFWASGNVVLGNEQFF,TGTGCCAGCAGTTTCTGGGCTAGCGGGAATGTTGTCCTGGGCAATGAGCAGTTCTTC
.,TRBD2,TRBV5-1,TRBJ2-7,CASSLGRLAGGSYEQYF,TGCGCCAGCAGCTTGGGACGTTTAGCGGGAGGTTCCTACGAGCAGTACTTC
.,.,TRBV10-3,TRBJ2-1,CAIMRESLYNEQFF,TGTGCCATCATGAGGGAGTCCCTCTACAATGAGCAGTTCTTC
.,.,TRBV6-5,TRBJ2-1,CASSYSPGHEQFF,TGTGCCAGCAGTTATTCCCCAGGGCATGAGCAGTTCTTC
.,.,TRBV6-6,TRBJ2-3,CASSHGSPTDTQYF,TGTGCCAGCAGCCACGGCAGTCCCACAGATACGCAGTATTTT
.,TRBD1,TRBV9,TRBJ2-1,CASSVASDRGLYNEQFF,TGTGCCAGCAGCGTAGCTTCGGACAGGGGACTTTACAATGAGCAGTTCTTC
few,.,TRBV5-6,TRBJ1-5,CASSFGQNQPQHF,TGTGCCAGCAGCTTTGGACAGAATCAGCCCCAGCATTTT
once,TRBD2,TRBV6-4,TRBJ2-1,CASSERTSGSHEQFF,TGTGCCAGCAGTGAACGGACTAGCGGGAGCCATGAGCAGTTCTTC
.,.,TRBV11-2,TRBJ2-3,CASRPMTDTQYF,TGTGCCAGCAGGCCGATGACAGATACGCAGTATTTT
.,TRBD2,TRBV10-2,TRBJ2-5,CASSTGLAGGLETQYF,TGCGCCAGCAGCACGGGACTAGCGGGAGGATTAGAGACCCAGTACTTC
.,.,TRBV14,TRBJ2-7,CASSQPERTGNYEQYF,TGTGCCAGCAGCCAGCCCGAGCGAACAGGGAACTACGAGCAGTACTTC
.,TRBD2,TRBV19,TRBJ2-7,CASSIGGASYEQYF,TGTGCCAGTAGTATCGGGGGGGCCTCCTACGAGCAGTACTTC
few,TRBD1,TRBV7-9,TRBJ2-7,CASSLGTGGPYEQYF,TGTGCCAGCAGCTTAGGTACAGGGGGCCCCTACGAGCAGTACTTC
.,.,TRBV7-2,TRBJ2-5,CASSLVGNQETQYF,TGTGCCAGCAGCTTAGTGGGGAACCAAGAGACCCAGTACTTC